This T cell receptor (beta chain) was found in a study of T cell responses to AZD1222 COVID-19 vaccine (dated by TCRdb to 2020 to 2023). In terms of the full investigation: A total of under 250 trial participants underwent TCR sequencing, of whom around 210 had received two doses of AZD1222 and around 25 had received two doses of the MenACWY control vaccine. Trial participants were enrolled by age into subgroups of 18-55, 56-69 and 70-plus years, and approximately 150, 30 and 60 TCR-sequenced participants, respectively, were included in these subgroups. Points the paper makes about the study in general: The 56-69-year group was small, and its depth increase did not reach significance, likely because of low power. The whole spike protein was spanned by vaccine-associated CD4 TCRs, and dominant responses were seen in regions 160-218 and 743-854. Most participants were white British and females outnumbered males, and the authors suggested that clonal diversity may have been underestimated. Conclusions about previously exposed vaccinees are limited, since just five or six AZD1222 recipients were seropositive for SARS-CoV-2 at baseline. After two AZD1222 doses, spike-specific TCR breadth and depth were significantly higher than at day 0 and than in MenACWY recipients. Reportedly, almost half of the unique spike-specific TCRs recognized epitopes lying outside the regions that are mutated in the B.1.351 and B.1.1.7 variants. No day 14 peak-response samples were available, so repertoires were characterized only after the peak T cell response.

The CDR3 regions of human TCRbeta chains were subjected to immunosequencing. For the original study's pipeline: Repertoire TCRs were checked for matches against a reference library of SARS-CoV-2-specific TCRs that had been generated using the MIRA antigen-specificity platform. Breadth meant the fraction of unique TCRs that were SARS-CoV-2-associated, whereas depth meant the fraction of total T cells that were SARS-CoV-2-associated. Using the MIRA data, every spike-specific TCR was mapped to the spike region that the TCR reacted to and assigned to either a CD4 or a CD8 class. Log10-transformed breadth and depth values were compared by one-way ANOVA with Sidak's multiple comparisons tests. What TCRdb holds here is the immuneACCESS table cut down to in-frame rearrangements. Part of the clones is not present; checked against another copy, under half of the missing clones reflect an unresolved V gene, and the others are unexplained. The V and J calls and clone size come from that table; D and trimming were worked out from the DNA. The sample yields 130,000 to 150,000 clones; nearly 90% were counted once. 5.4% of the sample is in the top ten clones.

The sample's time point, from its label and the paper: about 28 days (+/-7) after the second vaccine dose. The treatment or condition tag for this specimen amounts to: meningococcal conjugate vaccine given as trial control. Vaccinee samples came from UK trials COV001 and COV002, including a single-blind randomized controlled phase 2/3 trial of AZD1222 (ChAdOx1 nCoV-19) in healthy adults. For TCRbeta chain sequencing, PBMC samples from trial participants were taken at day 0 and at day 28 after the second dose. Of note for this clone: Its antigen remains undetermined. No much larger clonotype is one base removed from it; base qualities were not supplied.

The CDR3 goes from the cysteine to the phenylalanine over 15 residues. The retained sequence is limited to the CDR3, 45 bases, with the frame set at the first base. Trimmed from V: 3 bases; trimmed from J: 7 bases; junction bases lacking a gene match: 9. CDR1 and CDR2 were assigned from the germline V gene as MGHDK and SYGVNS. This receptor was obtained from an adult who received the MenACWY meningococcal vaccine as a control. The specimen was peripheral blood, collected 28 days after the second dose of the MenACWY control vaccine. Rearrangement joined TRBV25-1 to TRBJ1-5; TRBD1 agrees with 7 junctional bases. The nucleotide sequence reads TGTGCCAGCAGTGAGTCAGGGGGATTGGGACAGCCCCAGCATTTT. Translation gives CASSESGGLGQPQHF.